Listed below are T cell receptor beta chains from one sample, sequenced in a study of blood T cells in healthy people across ages. TCRdb recomputed calls from the 5' RACE reads with MiXCR, one row per CDR3 protein. Among roughly 680,000 distinct CDR3 sequences listed, roughly half were seen once. The sequencing input was blood. These receptors all stem from a woman aged 80 or older in good health. CDR3s leave out the opening cysteine and the closing phenylalanine or tryptophan. The order of the fields is V gene, J gene, CDR3 protein.

>TRBV7-3|TRBJ2-3
ASSPGLRGDTQY
>TRBV11-1|TRBJ2-1
ASSSPYGGSSYNEQF
>TRBV28|TRBJ2-1
AIALGASNEQF
>TRBV29-1|TRBJ2-7
SVVARGYEQY
>TRBV19|NA
ASSIPGMGSYNEQY
>TRBV27|TRBJ2-1
ASREEGGEQF
>TRBV29-1|TRBJ1-4
SVAGPTDEKLF
>TRBV23-1|TRBJ2-5
ASSHMWGLDEQY
>TRBV11-2|TRBJ2-7
ASSLTQGEYEQY
>TRBV3-1|TRBJ1-2
ASSRADYGYT
>TRBV4-1|TRBJ2-3
ASSQEGSSGREADTQY
>TRBV2|TRBJ1-1
ASRYGANTEAF
>TRBV6-4|TRBJ2-3
ASSDLAGRDTQY
>TRBV28|TRBJ2-5
ASSTLQGAAETQY